These T cell receptor beta chains were read from a single sample in a study of cytomegalovirus exposure and HLA in healthy donors. Produced via immunoSEQ multiplex PCR; TCRdb's table is partial and in-frame only. The sample consists of around 200,000 clones, 70% to 80% of them appearing once. The sample was PBMCs. These TCRs come from a man aged 25 to 40 in good health and CMV-seronegative. Each CDR3 is given with its conserved first and last residue. The D gene is left open where the match is weak. Clone size is given for some rows only: seen once, a few or many times, or a class if the clone is expanded.

clone size	V gene	D gene	J gene	CDR3 protein	CDR3 DNA
few	TRBV27	-	TRBJ1-1	CASSLRGNTEAFF	TGTGCCAGCAGTCTGCGGGGGAACACTGAAGCTTTCTTT
few	TRBV6-1	-	TRBJ1-1	CASGGQLNTEAFF	TGTGCCAGCGGCGGACAGCTTAACACTGAAGCTTTCTTT
-	TRBV13	-	TRBJ2-3	CASSPSIQGADTQYF	TGTGCCAGCAGCCCGTCCATCCAGGGTGCAGATACGCAGTATTTT
-	TRBV7-9	-	TRBJ2-7	CASSGEMGIYEQYF	TGTGCCAGCAGCGGAGAAATGGGTATCTACGAGCAGTACTTC
-	TRBV11-2	TRBD2	TRBJ2-3	CASSGGLSDTQYF	TGTGCCAGTTCGGGGGGACTCTCAGATACGCAGTATTTT
-	TRBV28	TRBD1	TRBJ1-1	CASHKGQGLEAFF	TGTGCCAGCCACAAAGGACAGGGACTGGAGGCTTTCTTT
few	TRBV23-1	-	TRBJ1-3	CASSLVGNTIYF	TGCGCCAGCTCCCTTGTGGGAAACACCATATATTTT
-	TRBV7-9	TRBD2	TRBJ2-1	CASSLVAGVSNEQFF	TGTGCCAGCAGCTTAGTAGCGGGAGTCTCGAATGAGCAGTTCTTC
-	TRBV19	-	TRBJ1-1	CASSSRNTVPTEAFF	TGTGCCAGTAGTTCCCGGAATACAGTCCCCACTGAAGCTTTCTTT
-	TRBV2	TRBD1	TRBJ2-7	CASRPRGQGFYEQYF	TGTGCCAGCAGACCTCGAGGACAGGGGTTCTACGAGCAGTACTTC
-	TRBV30	-	TRBJ1-2	CAWSRLRYGYTF	TGTGCCTGGAGTCGACTGCGATATGGCTACACCTTC
-	TRBV5-1	TRBD1	TRBJ1-4	CASSAGQGGTEKLFF	TGCGCCAGCAGCGCCGGACAGGGAGGGACTGAAAAACTGTTTTTT
-	TRBV19	TRBD1	TRBJ1-1	CASSSQGTDTEAFF	TGTGCCAGTAGTTCACAGGGGACGGACACTGAAGCTTTCTTT
-	TRBV7-9	-	TRBJ2-7	CASSHKLEPYEQYF	TGTGCCAGCAGCCACAAACTAGAGCCATACGAGCAGTACTTC
-	TRBV19	-	TRBJ2-3	CASSYREGRDTQYF	TGTGCCAGTAGCTACAGGGAGGGCAGGGATACGCAGTATTTT
-	TRBV27	TRBD2	TRBJ2-7	CASGAGTSGEEQYF	TGTGCCAGCGGCGCCGGGACTAGCGGAGAAGAGCAGTACTTC
-	TRBV13	-	TRBJ1-2	CASSLNRAVGYTF	TGTGCCAGCAGCCTAAACAGGGCGGTTGGCTACACCTTC
-	TRBV6-6	-	TRBJ1-4	CASSYTTRGNEKLFF	TGTGCCAGCAGTTACACGACAAGGGGGAATGAAAAACTGTTTTTT
-	TRBV19	-	TRBJ2-2	CASSIVRTATNTGELFF	TGTGCCAGTAGTATAGTTAGGACAGCTACGAACACCGGGGAGCTGTTTTTT
-	TRBV4-1	TRBD2	TRBJ2-3	CELPWFERGYTDTQYF	TGCGAACTACCCTGGTTTGAGCGGGGTTACACAGATACGCAGTATTTT
-	TRBV10-1	-	TRBJ2-2	CASSDNLRSEIGELFF	TGCGCCAGCAGTGATAACTTGAGGTCCGAAATCGGGGAGCTGTTTTTT
-	TRBV27	-	TRBJ1-5	CASSPQGYQPQHF	TGTGCCAGCAGTCCCCAGGGATATCAGCCCCAGCATTTT
-	TRBV7-8	TRBD2	TRBJ2-7	CASSFGAGGTYEQYF	TGTGCCAGCAGCTTTGGGGCGGGAGGGACCTACGAGCAGTACTTC
-	TRBV4-1	TRBD1	TRBJ1-4	CASSLGTGMEKLFF	TGCGCCAGCAGCCTGGGGACAGGGATGGAAAAACTGTTTTTT
-	TRBV4-1	-	TRBJ1-5	CASSQDLNSYNQPQHF	TGCGCCAGCAGCCAAGATCTTAACAGTTACAATCAGCCCCAGCATTTT
-	TRBV7-9	-	TRBJ2-1	CASSLGRGGEQFF	TGTGCCAGCAGCCTAGGGAGAGGGGGTGAGCAGTTCTTC
once	TRBV28	-	TRBJ2-7	CASSLLAPSYEQYF	TGTGCCAGCAGTTTACTAGCGCCCTCCTACGAGCAGTACTTC
-	TRBV11-3	TRBD2	TRBJ2-2	CASSLGPGLAGAANTGELFF	TGTGCCAGCAGCTTGGGTCCGGGACTAGCGGGAGCCGCGAACACCGGGGAGCTGTTTTTT
-	TRBV6-5	TRBD2	TRBJ2-5	CASSLSGTQETQYF	TGTGCCAGCAGTTTAAGCGGGACCCAAGAGACCCAGTACTTC
-	TRBV6-5	-	TRBJ1-4	CAAGTTNEKLFF	TGTGCCGCAGGGACAACTAATGAAAAACTGTTTTTT
-	TRBV6-5	-	TRBJ1-1	CASSYSTGNTEAFF	TGTGCCAGCAGTTACTCGACGGGGAACACTGAAGCTTTCTTT
once	TRBV7-9	TRBD2	TRBJ2-7	CASSSREAGTSYEQYF	TGTGCCAGCAGCTCCCGGGAAGCGGGGACGTCCTACGAGCAGTACTTC
few	TRBV27	TRBD1	TRBJ2-2	CASSLQTGTGELFF	TGTGCCAGCAGTCTACAGACAGGGACCGGGGAGCTGTTTTTT
once	TRBV19	-	TRBJ1-3	CASSEAGNTIYF	TGTGCCAGTAGTGAGGCTGGAAACACCATATATTTT
-	TRBV28	TRBD1	TRBJ1-2	CASSEGQGRYGYTF	TGTGCCAGCAGTGAGGGACAGGGAAGGTATGGCTACACCTTC
-	TRBV4-1	-	TRBJ2-1	CASSDRLSSYNEQFF	TGCGCCAGCAGTGACAGGTTGAGCTCCTACAATGAGCAGTTCTTC
-	TRBV5-4	TRBD1	TRBJ1-4	CASSTRDRGFEKLFF	TGTGCCAGCAGCACTAGGGACAGGGGGTTTGAAAAACTGTTTTTT
-	TRBV5-6	TRBD1	TRBJ1-5	CASSPGTGGFLQQPQHF	TGTGCCAGCAGCCCTGGGACAGGGGGCTTCCTCCAACAGCCCCAGCATTTT
-	TRBV5-5	-	TRBJ2-7	CASSLGPTGEQYF	TGTGCCAGCAGCTTGGGTCCAACGGGTGAGCAGTACTTC
-	TRBV5-1	-	TRBJ2-2	CASSLTDLFPGGELFF	TGCGCCAGCAGCTTAACCGACTTGTTCCCCGGCGGGGAGCTGTTTTTT
-	TRBV28	-	TRBJ2-5	CASSFVYQETQYF	TGTGCCAGCAGTTTCGTGTACCAAGAGACCCAGTACTTC
-	TRBV7-8	TRBD2	TRBJ2-1	CASSLTGLAVYNEQFF	TGTGCCAGCAGCCTCACGGGACTAGCGGTATACAATGAGCAGTTCTTC
-	TRBV13	-	TRBJ1-1	CASSLAATGPTRGAFF	TGTGCCAGCAGCTTAGCCGCGACAGGACCGACGCGTGGAGCTTTCTTT
-	TRBV6-1	TRBD1	TRBJ2-2	CASSDFLWGQDNTGELFF	TGTGCCAGCAGTGATTTTCTGTGGGGACAGGATAACACCGGGGAGCTGTTTTTT
-	TRBV9	-	TRBJ2-5	CASSVDARLQETQYF	TGTGCCAGCAGCGTAGACGCGAGACTACAAGAGACCCAGTACTTC
-	TRBV7-3	-	TRBJ2-3	CASSLIAANTDTQYF	TGTGCCAGCAGCTTAATCGCGGCTAATACAGATACGCAGTATTTT
few	TRBV14	TRBD2	TRBJ2-7	CASSRKLAVYEQYF	TGTGCCAGCAGCCGCAAACTAGCGGTCTACGAGCAGTACTTC
-	TRBV7-9	-	TRBJ2-1	CASSLALKSEQFF	TGTGCCAGCAGCTTAGCGCTAAAAAGTGAGCAGTTCTTC
-	TRBV28	TRBD2	TRBJ2-3	CASSSSRGGVTDTQYF	TGTGCCAGCAGCTCCTCACGGGGGGGGGTCACAGATACGCAGTATTTT
-	TRBV6-1	-	TRBJ2-7	CASEKDPSGEQYF	TGTGCCAGCGAGAAGGACCCTTCGGGGGAGCAGTACTTC
many	TRBV6-1	TRBD2	TRBJ2-5	CASSDNSGSPETQYF	TGTGCCAGCAGTGATAATAGCGGGAGCCCGGAGACCCAGTACTTC
-	TRBV19	TRBD1	TRBJ2-5	CASRDRGRGETQYF	TGTGCCAGTAGAGACAGGGGGCGAGGTGAGACCCAGTACTTC
-	TRBV19	TRBD1	TRBJ1-1	CASSEPGTGKLAAFF	TGTGCCAGTAGTGAGCCAGGGACAGGGAAGTTAGCAGCTTTCTTT
-	TRBV21-1	-	TRBJ1-2	CASSKRTQQYGYTF	TGTGCCAGCAGCAAAAGGACACAGCAATATGGCTACACCTTC
-	TRBV29-1	-	TRBJ2-1	CSVEFKSPRYNEQFF	TGCAGCGTTGAGTTCAAAAGCCCTCGATACAATGAGCAGTTCTTC